This record covers a single TCR beta chain. This sample was taken from a study of blood T cell repertoires in COVID-19. Assay: immunoSEQ multiplex PCR; the TCRdb copy retains only in-frame clones and omits some. The sample contains some 210,000 clones, approximately 90% of which appear only once. The CDR3 spans 15 residues. Germline CDR1 MNHEY, CDR2 SVGAGI. Trimming took 7 bases from V and 6 from J; bases not matched to a gene: 10. J is TRBJ1-5 and V is TRBV6-5, with 9 bases lining up with TRBD1. The TCR comes from a man in his fifties or sixties with COVID-19, enrolled during active disease. Sequencing was performed on peripheral blood. DNA of the CDR3: TGTGCCAGCACTCTACAGGGGGCGGTCGGTCAGCCCCAGCATTTT. Amino acid sequence: CASTLQGAVGQPQHF.